This record covers a single TCR beta chain. Trimming shortened V by 5 bases and J by 0 bases, and 10 bases separated the two germline ends. CDR3 size: 14 residues. Germline V gene data show CDR1 as SGHTA and CDR2 as FQGTGA. The table came from immunoSEQ multiplex PCR; TCRdb's copy has only in-frame clones and leaves some out. Among about 180,000 clones listed, roughly 84% were seen once. These data are taken from a study of blood T cell repertoires in COVID-19. The wider study: In each case, the material was cDNA or gDNA derived from T cells, B-cell-depleted T cells, or PBMCs.

The sequence was collected from a woman aged 40 to 49 with COVID-19, enrolled during active disease. Sequencing used peripheral blood. This chain uses TRBV7-3 with TRBJ1-2; D is uncertain. CDR3 sequence (DNA): TGTGCCAGCAGCAAAGAGTATTCTAACTATGGCTACACCTTC. Translating it yields CASSKEYSNYGYTF.